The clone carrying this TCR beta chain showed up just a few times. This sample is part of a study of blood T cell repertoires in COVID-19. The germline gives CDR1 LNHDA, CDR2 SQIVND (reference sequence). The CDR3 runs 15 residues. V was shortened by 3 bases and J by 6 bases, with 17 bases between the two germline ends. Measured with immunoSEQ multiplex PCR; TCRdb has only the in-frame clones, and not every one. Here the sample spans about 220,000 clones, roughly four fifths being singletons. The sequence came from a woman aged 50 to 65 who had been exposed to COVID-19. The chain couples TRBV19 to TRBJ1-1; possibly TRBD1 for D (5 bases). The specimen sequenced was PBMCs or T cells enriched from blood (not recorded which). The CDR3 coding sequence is TGTGCCAGTAGTATCCTGCAGGGATACCGTCCTGAAGCTTTCTTT. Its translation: CASSILQGYRPEAFF. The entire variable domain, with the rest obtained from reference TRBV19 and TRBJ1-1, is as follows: DGGITQSPKYLFRKEGQNVTLSCEQNLNHDAMYWYRQDPGQGLRLIYYSQIVNDFQKGDIAEGYSVSREKKESFPLTVTSAQKNPTAFYLCASSILQGYRPEAFFGQGTRLTVV.